The clone carrying this T cell receptor (beta chain) was detected many times. The target antigen is unknown. This record comes from a study of beta chain features in type 1 diabetes. Overall study findings and caveats: Type 1 diabetes patients had moderately but significantly shorter TCRB CDR3s in all four CD4+ subsets.

The entirety of the isolated RNA underwent reverse transcription, so expressed TCRB transcripts were sequenced. Using immunoSEQ multiplex PCR, the repertoire was profiled, and TCRdb retains in-frame clones only, with some absent. The profile shows 130,000 to 150,000 clones, about 13% of them singletons. CDR1 and CDR2 from the germline V gene are ENHRY and SYGVKD. The V gene lost 4 bases and the J gene lost 6 bases, with 9 bases spanning the gap. The CDR3 length is 12 residues. Sorting of CD4+ naive, central memory, regulatory and stem cell-like memory cells was performed via CD45RO/CCR7/CD25/CD127/CD95/CD27.

The TCR sequence derives from a man younger than 30 with type 1 diabetes. This sequence joins TRBV10-3 and TRBJ1-2, with D perhaps TRBD1 (6 bases). Sequences were obtained from central memory CD4+ T cells from blood. CDR3 region: CAISAGADGYTF. In DNA form, the CDR3 reads TGTGCCATCAGTGCAGGGGCGGATGGCTACACCTTC.